This T cell receptor beta chain was captured in a study of shared clonotypes between healthy human individuals. Study-level background: Aged between 18 and 49, the donors were a couple of women and three men. General observations from the study: Clonotype sharing across donors was expected to vary with sequencing depth.

Among the donors, all were Caucasian adults who lived in Nashville, Tennessee. Worth noting for this clone: Its antigen is undetermined.

Between the trimmed V and J ends, which lost 9 bases and 7 bases, there was a span of 19 bases. From germline, CDR1 is SNHLY and CDR2 FYNNEI. The CDR3 extends over 14 amino acids. Libraries were prepared by immunoSEQ multiplex PCR; TCRdb keeps only in-frame clonotypes and omits some of them. Of about 480,000 clones in the sample, 60% to 80% were seen once. The sequence came from a woman aged 40 to 49 in good health. Some clones in this sample may be carry-over from other donors' samples. The rearrangement uses TRBV2 and TRBJ1-5; maybe TRBD1 (6 bases). The material sequenced was PBMCs. CDR3 in DNA: TGTGCCAGTAGGTCGGAGGGGGGCGGACAGCCCCAGCATTTT. Translated: CASRSEGGGQPQHF. Variable domain in full (rest from reference TRBV2 and TRBJ1-5): EPEVTQTPSHQVTQMGQEVILRCVPISNHLYFYWYRQILGQKVEFLVSFYNNEISEKSEIFDDQFSVERPDGSNFTLKIRSTKLEDSAMYFCASRSEGGGQPQHFGDGTRLSIL.